A selection of T cell receptor beta chains follows, all from one sample in a study of blood T cells in healthy people across ages. One entry per CDR3 protein results from TCRdb running MiXCR on the 5' RACE reads. This table has around 990,000 distinct CDR3 sequences, 35% to 40% appearing once. Specimen: blood. The receptors were gathered from a man aged 18 to 30 in good health. The CDR3 runs from the conserved cysteine through the conserved F or W. The D gene is left open where the match is weak. Clone sizes are given selectively: once, few, many, or a class where the clone is expanded.

V gene: TRBV20-1; D gene: -; J gene: TRBJ2-5; CDR3 length: 12; clone size: -; CDR3 DNA: TGCAGTGCTACCCGGACAGCCAATGAGCAGTACTTC; CDR3 protein: CSATRTANEQYF
V gene: TRBV12-3/TRBV12-4; D gene: -; J gene: TRBJ2-7; CDR3 length: 11; clone size: many; CDR3 DNA: TGTGCCAGCAGTGAAAGGGGCGAGCAGTACTTC; CDR3 protein: CASSERGEQYF
V gene: TRBV29-1; D gene: -; J gene: TRBJ1-1; CDR3 length: 13; clone size: -; CDR3 DNA: TGCAGCGTTCTCAAGCGGGAGAACACTGAAGCTTTCTTT; CDR3 protein: CSVLKRENTEAFF
V gene: TRBV29-1; D gene: -; J gene: TRBJ2-7; CDR3 length: 12; clone size: -; CDR3 DNA: TGCAGCGTTGAAGACTCATTGTACGAGCAGTACTTC; CDR3 protein: CSVEDSLYEQYF
V gene: TRBV6-5; D gene: -; J gene: TRBJ1-5; CDR3 length: 15; clone size: -; CDR3 DNA: TGTGCCAGCAGTCCGAGCGGCCTAGGTAATCAGCCCCAGCATTTT; CDR3 protein: CASSPSGLGNQPQHF
V gene: TRBV18; D gene: -; J gene: TRBJ2-1; CDR3 length: 15; clone size: many; CDR3 DNA: TGTGCCAGCTCATCCCGGGACTGGAGTTACAATGAGCAGTTCTTC; CDR3 protein: CASSSRDWSYNEQFF
V gene: TRBV7-2; D gene: TRBD1; J gene: TRBJ1-2; CDR3 length: 16; clone size: -; CDR3 DNA: TGTGCCAGCAGCCCATATTTCGGACAGGGGGCGCGGGGCTACACCTTC; CDR3 protein: CASSPYFGQGARGYTF
V gene: TRBV5-1; D gene: -; J gene: TRBJ2-7; CDR3 length: 15; clone size: -; CDR3 DNA: TGCGCCAGCAGCTTGGAAACAGCGCCCGCTTGGCTTCAGTACTTC; CDR3 protein: CASSLETAPAWLQYF
V gene: TRBV3-1; D gene: TRBD2; J gene: TRBJ2-1; CDR3 length: 16; clone size: -; CDR3 DNA: TGTGCCAGCAGCCAAGGGGGGGGACGTCCATACAATGAGCAGTTCTTC; CDR3 protein: CASSQGGGRPYNEQFF
V gene: TRBV7-2; D gene: TRBD1; J gene: TRBJ1-2; CDR3 length: 16; clone size: -; CDR3 DNA: TGTGCCAGCAGAAGCGGGCGACAGGGCATTTCCTATGGCTACACCTTC; CDR3 protein: CASRSGRQGISYGYTF
V gene: TRBV29-1; D gene: TRBD1; J gene: TRBJ1-1; CDR3 length: 16; clone size: -; CDR3 DNA: TGCAGCGCCGATCGCCTACTGACAGGGAGGAGCACTGAAGCTTTCTTT; CDR3 protein: CSADRLLTGRSTEAFF
V gene: TRBV18; D gene: -; J gene: TRBJ1-1; CDR3 length: 15; clone size: few; CDR3 DNA: TGTGCCAGCTCACCGGGGTCCATCATGAACACTGAAGCTTTCTTT; CDR3 protein: CASSPGSIMNTEAFF
V gene: TRBV20-1; D gene: -; J gene: TRBJ2-5; CDR3 length: 14; clone size: few; CDR3 DNA: TGCAGTGCTAGAGATTGGCTAGCTGGAGAGACCCAGTACTTC; CDR3 protein: CSARDWLAGETQYF
V gene: TRBV5-6; D gene: -; J gene: TRBJ1-4; CDR3 length: 15; clone size: -; CDR3 DNA: TGTGCCAGCAGCCTCGGACCTCCAATGGGTGAAAAACTGTTTTTT; CDR3 protein: CASSLGPPMGEKLFF
V gene: TRBV5-1; D gene: -; J gene: TRBJ2-1; CDR3 length: 14; clone size: -; CDR3 DNA: TGCGCCAGCAGCCTTGCTAGCCGGGCGGATGAGCAGTTCTTC; CDR3 protein: CASSLASRADEQFF
V gene: TRBV5-6; D gene: -; J gene: TRBJ1-1; CDR3 length: 12; clone size: few; CDR3 DNA: TGTGCCAGCAGCTTATACAGGACTGAAGCTTTCTTT; CDR3 protein: CASSLYRTEAFF
V gene: TRBV15; D gene: -; J gene: TRBJ1-5; CDR3 length: 14; clone size: -; CDR3 DNA: TGTGCCACCAGCAGAGCAGGGCTTAATCAGCCCCAGCATTTT; CDR3 protein: CATSRAGLNQPQHF
V gene: TRBV4-1; D gene: TRBD2; J gene: TRBJ2-7; CDR3 length: 15; clone size: -; CDR3 DNA: TGCGCCAGCAGCCAGACAGGGACTAGCTTCTACGAGCAGTACTTC; CDR3 protein: CASSQTGTSFYEQYF
V gene: TRBV11-2; D gene: -; J gene: TRBJ2-1; CDR3 length: 12; clone size: -; CDR3 DNA: TGTGCCAGCAGCTTTAGTCTCGAGACCCAGTTCTTC; CDR3 protein: CASSFSLETQFF
V gene: TRBV12-3/TRBV12-4; D gene: -; J gene: TRBJ2-7; CDR3 length: 14; clone size: -; CDR3 DNA: TGTGCCAGCAGTTTAGCGGGGATCCAATACGAGCAGTACTTC; CDR3 protein: CASSLAGIQYEQYF
V gene: TRBV12-3/TRBV12-4; D gene: -; J gene: TRBJ1-5; CDR3 length: 14; clone size: -; CDR3 DNA: TGTGCCAGCAATAACCCCGGAGGCAATCAGCCCCAGCATTTT; CDR3 protein: CASNNPGGNQPQHF
V gene: TRBV3-1; D gene: TRBD2; J gene: TRBJ2-1; CDR3 length: 15; clone size: -; CDR3 DNA: TGTGCCAGCAGTCTCCCGGGACTAGAATACAATAAGCAGTTCTTC; CDR3 protein: CASSLPGLEYNKQFF
V gene: TRBV7-9; D gene: TRBD2; J gene: TRBJ2-3; CDR3 length: 14; clone size: few; CDR3 DNA: TGTGCCAGCAGCGGGCGACTAGCACCCGATACGCAGTATTTT; CDR3 protein: CASSGRLAPDTQYF
V gene: TRBV20-1; D gene: TRBD1; J gene: TRBJ2-1; CDR3 length: 14; clone size: once; CDR3 DNA: TGCAGTGCTAGAGATTGGCAGGGGGCCTACGAGCAGTTCTTC; CDR3 protein: CSARDWQGAYEQFF
V gene: TRBV5-1; D gene: TRBD1; J gene: TRBJ2-4; CDR3 length: 15; clone size: -; CDR3 DNA: TGCGCCAGCAGCCTAACAGGGGGCTTCCAAAACATTCAGTACTTC; CDR3 protein: CASSLTGGFQNIQYF
V gene: TRBV27; D gene: TRBD1; J gene: TRBJ2-1; CDR3 length: 15; clone size: -; CDR3 DNA: TGTGCCAGCACTCTCGGCCAGGGGGCGGGCAATGAGCAGTTCTTC; CDR3 protein: CASTLGQGAGNEQFF
V gene: TRBV10-3; D gene: -; J gene: TRBJ1-2; CDR3 length: 12; clone size: few; CDR3 DNA: TGTGCCACTGAGGGGCGGGACTATGGCTACACCTTC; CDR3 protein: CATEGRDYGYTF
V gene: TRBV20-1; D gene: -; J gene: TRBJ1-1; CDR3 length: 16; clone size: -; CDR3 DNA: TGCAGTGCCAAGCCCCCAGGGCGAACGATGAACACTGAAGCTTTCTTT; CDR3 protein: CSAKPPGRTMNTEAFF
V gene: TRBV7-6; D gene: -; J gene: TRBJ1-1; CDR3 length: 16; clone size: -; CDR3 DNA: TGTGCCAGCAGCTTAGAGACTGTCACGGGCGGCACTGAAGCTTTCTTT; CDR3 protein: CASSLETVTGGTEAFF
V gene: TRBV20-1; D gene: TRBD1; J gene: TRBJ1-5; CDR3 length: 16; clone size: -; CDR3 DNA: TGCAGTGCTACCAATTACCGGGACAGGGTCGATCAGCCCCAGCATTTT; CDR3 protein: CSATNYRDRVDQPQHF
V gene: TRBV6-1; D gene: -; J gene: TRBJ2-7; CDR3 length: 14; clone size: -; CDR3 DNA: TGTGCCAGCAGTGGGAGGTTCAGCTCCTACGAGCAGTACTTC; CDR3 protein: CASSGRFSSYEQYF
V gene: TRBV29-1; D gene: -; J gene: TRBJ1-1; CDR3 length: 13; clone size: -; CDR3 DNA: TGCAGCGTCAAAACCGCCCCGGGGACTGAAGCTTTCTTT; CDR3 protein: CSVKTAPGTEAFF
V gene: TRBV20-1; D gene: -; J gene: TRBJ1-2; CDR3 length: 13; clone size: -; CDR3 DNA: TGCAGCGCCCCCCCCTGGGAAGATGATCGCTACACCTTC; CDR3 protein: CSAPPWEDDRYTF
V gene: TRBV25-1; D gene: -; J gene: TRBJ2-3; CDR3 length: 12; clone size: few; CDR3 DNA: TGTGCCAGCAGTGGAGTCCCAGATACGCAGTATTTT; CDR3 protein: CASSGVPDTQYF
V gene: TRBV20-1; D gene: TRBD1; J gene: TRBJ1-2; CDR3 length: 14; clone size: -; CDR3 DNA: TGCAGTGCTAGTATCCCCCCAGGGGGTGGAGGCTACACCTTC; CDR3 protein: CSASIPPGGGGYTF
V gene: TRBV4-3; D gene: TRBD1; J gene: TRBJ2-3; CDR3 length: 15; clone size: many; CDR3 DNA: TGCGCCGAAGAGACAGGGTATTCGAGCACAGATACGCAGTATTTT; CDR3 protein: CAEETGYSSTDTQYF
V gene: TRBV2; D gene: -; J gene: TRBJ2-5; CDR3 length: 14; clone size: -; CDR3 DNA: TGTGCCAGTATGGGACTCCTAAGCGCGGAGACCCAGTACTTC; CDR3 protein: CASMGLLSAETQYF
V gene: TRBV4-2; D gene: TRBD1; J gene: TRBJ1-1; CDR3 length: 17; clone size: -; CDR3 DNA: TGTGCCAGCAGCCCGAGAGACAGGGGGGCGTTAGGTGGGGAAGCTTTCTTT; CDR3 protein: CASSPRDRGALGGEAFF
V gene: TRBV7-6; D gene: TRBD1; J gene: TRBJ1-4; CDR3 length: 15; clone size: -; CDR3 DNA: TGTGCCAGCAGCTCCCGACAGGGCCATAATGAAAAACTGTTTTTT; CDR3 protein: CASSSRQGHNEKLFF
V gene: TRBV7-3; D gene: TRBD1; J gene: TRBJ1-1; CDR3 length: 15; clone size: few; CDR3 DNA: TGTGCCAGCAGGAAGAGGGGGCGAAGATACACTGAAGCTTTCTTT; CDR3 protein: CASRKRGRRYTEAFF
V gene: TRBV9; D gene: TRBD1; J gene: TRBJ2-2; CDR3 length: 16; clone size: -; CDR3 DNA: TGTGCCAGCAGCAACTGGGACAGGGTGTTAGGCGGGGAGCTGTTTTTT; CDR3 protein: CASSNWDRVLGGELFF
V gene: TRBV24-1; D gene: -; J gene: TRBJ2-2; CDR3 length: 16; clone size: -; CDR3 DNA: TGTGCCACCAGTGACTTGCTCGATGAGATAACCGGGGAGCTGTTTTTT; CDR3 protein: CATSDLLDEITGELFF
V gene: TRBV12-3/TRBV12-4; D gene: TRBD2; J gene: TRBJ2-1; CDR3 length: 15; clone size: few; CDR3 DNA: TGTGCCAGCAGTTTCCGACTAGCGGGGGTGGTTGAGCAGTTCTTC; CDR3 protein: CASSFRLAGVVEQFF
V gene: TRBV30; D gene: -; J gene: TRBJ2-1; CDR3 length: 16; clone size: few; CDR3 DNA: TGTGCCTGGAGCCGACTAGTCCGGGAGTCTAACAATGAGCAGTTCTTC; CDR3 protein: CAWSRLVRESNNEQFF
V gene: TRBV9; D gene: -; J gene: TRBJ2-5; CDR3 length: 14; clone size: -; CDR3 DNA: TGTGCCAGCAGCTCGAGGGGGTGGGAAGAGACCCAGTACTTC; CDR3 protein: CASSSRGWEETQYF
V gene: TRBV6-1; D gene: TRBD1; J gene: TRBJ2-1; CDR3 length: 14; clone size: few; CDR3 DNA: TGTGCCAGCTCCGGATGGGACAGGGTATTTGAGCAGTTCTTC; CDR3 protein: CASSGWDRVFEQFF
V gene: TRBV20-1; D gene: -; J gene: TRBJ1-1; CDR3 length: 15; clone size: -; CDR3 DNA: TGCAGTGCTAGAGCCCACAGGGTTTCGAACACTGAAGCTTTCTTT; CDR3 protein: CSARAHRVSNTEAFF
V gene: TRBV6-5; D gene: -; J gene: TRBJ1-1; CDR3 length: 15; clone size: -; CDR3 DNA: TGTGCCAGCAGTCATCAACGATACAGTAACACTGAAGCTTTCTTT; CDR3 protein: CASSHQRYSNTEAFF
V gene: TRBV7-3; D gene: -; J gene: TRBJ2-7; CDR3 length: 15; clone size: -; CDR3 DNA: TGTGCCAGCAGCTGGTCAACAGGGTTATTGGGTGAGCAGTACTTC; CDR3 protein: CASSWSTGLLGEQYF
V gene: TRBV4-3; D gene: -; J gene: TRBJ2-4; CDR3 length: 15; clone size: -; CDR3 DNA: TGCGCCAGCAGCCAAGATATCGGTGGCAAAAACATTCAGTACTTC; CDR3 protein: CASSQDIGGKNIQYF